This entry lists 3 T cell receptor beta chains sequenced from one sample in a study of T cell responses to AZD1222 COVID-19 vaccine. Sequencing used immunoSEQ multiplex PCR; TCRdb keeps in-frame clones, though not all of them. Among approximately 130,000 clones, approximately 90% were seen once, and the ten largest hold around 6.9%. The input for sequencing was peripheral blood, taken on day 0 of AZD1222 vaccination. The receptors originated from an adult in good health.

This clone came up once. CDR3 coding DNA: TGTGCCAGCAGCTTAGCCCGGACAGGGGATATTGCAGATACGCAGTATTTT. Its protein is CASSLARTGDIADTQYF. The rearrangement uses TRBV11-2 and TRBJ2-3; 9 bases map to TRBD1. The CDR3 sequence is 17 residues long. Germline V gene sequence: CDR1 SGHAT, CDR2 FQNNGV. Trimming removed 1 base from V and 4 bases from J; junction bases left unmatched: 9. Full variable domain (missing parts from reference TRBV11-2 and TRBJ2-3): EAGVAQSPRYKIIEKRQSVAFWCNPISGHATLYWYQQILGQGPKLLIQFQNNGVVDDSQLPKDRFSAERLKGVDSTLKIQPAKLEDSAVYLCASSLARTGDIADTQYFGPGTRLTVL.

J is TRBJ2-3 and V is TRBV18; D gene unclear. CDR3 length: 14 amino acids. The germline gives CDR1 KGHSH, CDR2 LQKENI. Trimming removed 3 bases from V and 3 bases from J, with 10 bases in between. The CDR3 is CASSPDKGTDTQYF. The CDR3 coding sequence is TGTGCCAGCTCACCGGATAAGGGAACAGATACGCAGTATTTT.

The chain carries TRBV27 and TRBJ2-7, with 10 bases aligning to TRBD2. With 7 bases clipped from V and 1 base from J, the junction kept 1 base outside the gene matches. Germline V lookup: CDR1 MNHEY, CDR2 SMNVEV (reference sequence). The CDR3 has 13 residues. Here the CDR3 DNA reads TGTGCCAGCACTAGCGGGAGATCCTACGAGCAGTACTTC. The encoded protein is CASTSGRSYEQYF.